Shown below are 13 T cell receptor beta chains from a single sample sequenced in a study of early T cells in non-severe SARS-CoV-2 infection. TCRdb itself ran the 5' RACE reads through MiXCR, one entry per CDR3 protein. Of 40,000 or so distinct CDR3 sequences listed, 5.5% are singletons. Here the sequenced sample was whole blood, taken at baseline. The origin of the receptors is an adult who was a healthcare worker with PCR-confirmed SARS-CoV-2 infection or an uninfected control (not recorded which).

This clonotype was seen repeatedly, ten times or more. J is TRBJ1-3 and V is TRBV7-8; D is ambiguous. The CDR3 length is 14 residues. The ends were cut back, 6 bases at V and 3 bases at J, with 12 bases in the middle. The V gene's germline CDR1 is SGHVS and CDR2 FQNEAQ. CDR3 DNA: TGTGCCAGCAGTCTACGGGGTTTTGGAAACACCATATATTTT. Residues: CASSLRGFGNTIYF.

Points on this clonotype: A much larger clone is a single base away; this may be a read error. The chain uses TRBV30 and TRBJ2-5, with 7 bases fitting TRBD2. Germline assignment: CDR1 GTSNPN and CDR2 SVGIG (reference sequence). CDR3 length: 15 amino acids. The CDR3: CARRGGLAVGETQYF. The CDR3 nucleotides are TGTGCCCGGAGAGGAGGGCTAGCGGTGGGAGAGACCCAGTACTTC.

This clonotype has a handful of counts. This chain uses TRBV20-1 with TRBJ2-7; possible D gene TRBD1, 6 bases. The CDR3 spans 13 residues. Per germline, CDR1 DFQATT and CDR2 SNEGSKA (reference sequence). V lost 3 bases, J lost 7 bases, and 16 bases lay in between. CDR3 sequence: CSASELGAWEQYF. The DNA for the CDR3 is TGCAGTGCTAGTGAGCTGGGGGCTTGGGAGCAGTACTTC.

This clonotype has a handful of counts. V gene TRBV27 combines with J gene TRBJ1-6, with a possible D match to TRBD1 (5 bases). The V gene's germline CDR1 is MNHEY and CDR2 SMNVEV (reference sequence). CDR3 length equals 18 residues. The V end lost 2 bases, the J end lost 0 bases, and 14 bases lay between the germline ends. CDR3 sequence: CASSLEGPNLSYNSPLHF. The CDR3 bases are TGTGCCAGCAGTTTAGAGGGACCGAACCTCTCCTATAATTCACCCCTCCACTTT.

This clonotype was counted many times. The CDR3 DNA follows: TGTGCCAGCAGTTTATGGGGGGAGGACACTGAAGCTTTCTTT. This translates into CASSLWGEDTEAFF. V and J are TRBV27 and TRBJ1-1, with D possibly TRBD1 on 5 matching bases. CDR1 is MNHEY and CDR2 is SMNVEV in the germline V gene (reference sequence). The V and J ends lost 1 base and 3 bases respectively, with 9 bases between them. The CDR3 totals 14 residues.

The table lists this clonotype with many counts. CDR3 residues: CAISELSDTQYF. CDR3 coding DNA: TGTGCCATCAGTGAGTTGTCAGATACGCAGTATTTT. The chain recombines TRBV10-3 with TRBJ2-3; D is unresolved. The CDR3 loop spans 12 amino acids. Trimming pared 1 base from V and 4 bases from J, leaving 3 bases between. The germline CDR1 and CDR2 sequences are ENHRY and SYGVKD.

This clonotype was seen repeatedly, ten times or more. The rearrangement uses TRBV7-2 and TRBJ2-2; no clear D gene. CDR1 is SGHTA, CDR2 FQGNSA, per germline. The ends were cut back, 5 bases at V and 0 bases at J, with 10 bases in the middle. There are 15 residues in the CDR3. The CDR3 is CASSLRRTNTGELFF. In DNA form, the CDR3 reads TGTGCCAGCAGCCTAAGACGGACGAACACCGGGGAGCTGTTTTTT.

This clonotype was recorded many times. The CDR3 loop is CASSGAANTGELFF. The CDR3 nucleotides are TGTGCCAGTAGTGGGGCAGCGAACACCGGGGAGCTGTTTTTT. The chain uses TRBV19 and TRBJ2-2; tentative D call: TRBD1 (5 bases). Germline V gene sequence: CDR1 LNHDA, CDR2 SQIVND (reference sequence). V was trimmed by 5 bases and J by 0 bases, leaving 7 bases between them. The CDR3 consists of 14 residues.

This clonotype was observed many times. The chain has TRBV29-1 and TRBJ1-2; D gene unclear. Germline values: CDR1 SQVTM, CDR2 ANQGSEA. V lost 4 bases and J 8 bases, leaving 8 bases between the germline ends. The CDR3 covers 10 residues. CDR3 in amino acids: CSVGEGGYTF. The CDR3, as DNA: TGCAGCGTTGGCGAGGGAGGCTACACCTTC. Variable domain in full (rest from reference TRBV29-1 and TRBJ1-2): SAVISQKPSRDICQRGTSLTIQCQVDSQVTMMFWYRQQPGQSLTLIATANQGSEATYESGFVIDKFPISRPNLTFSTLTVSNMSPEDSSIYLCSVGEGGYTFGSGTRLTVV.

As for this clonotype: This sequence may be a read error, since a much larger clone differs from it by one base. The chain carries TRBV7-9 and TRBJ2-2, with D unclear. In germline, CDR1 is SEHNR, CDR2 FQNEAQ (reference sequence). This CDR3 has 14 residues. CDR3 nucleotide sequence: TGTGCCGGCAGCTATTCCTTGGGCACCGGGGAGCTGTTTTTT. It yields the protein CAGSYSLGTGELFF.

The chain joins TRBV3-1 to TRBJ1-1, with TRBD1 matching over 9 bases. CDR1 and CDR2 (germline): LGHDT, YNNKEL (reference sequence). The CDR3 covers 16 residues. The junction had 11 bases not matched to a gene; V was cut back by 6 bases and J by 3 bases. The CDR3 DNA is TGTGCCAGCAGTTATGTCCCGGGACAGGGTTACACTGAAGCTTTCTTT. Translating gives CASSYVPGQGYTEAFF.

At least ten counts were recorded for this clonotype. The rearrangement uses TRBV5-6 and TRBJ2-2, with D unclear. Germline loops: CDR1 SGHDT, CDR2 YYEEEE. The V end lost 5 bases, the J end lost 4 bases, and 18 bases lay between the germline ends. The CDR3 has 16 amino acids. The CDR3 protein is CASRPNEERRTGELFF. The CDR3 nucleotides read TGTGCCAGCAGGCCTAATGAAGAACGGCGCACCGGGGAGCTGTTTTTT.

This clonotype was seen a few times. The chain joins TRBV12-3 or TRBV12-4 to TRBJ2-2, with 9 bases aligning to TRBD1. The CDR3 consists of 15 residues. The ends lost 2 bases at V and 13 bases at J; junction bases unmatched: 11. CDR3 bases: TGTGCCAGCAGTTTAACCAACCGCCCGGACAGGGGGCTGTTTTTT. Protein product: CASSLTNRPDRGLFF.